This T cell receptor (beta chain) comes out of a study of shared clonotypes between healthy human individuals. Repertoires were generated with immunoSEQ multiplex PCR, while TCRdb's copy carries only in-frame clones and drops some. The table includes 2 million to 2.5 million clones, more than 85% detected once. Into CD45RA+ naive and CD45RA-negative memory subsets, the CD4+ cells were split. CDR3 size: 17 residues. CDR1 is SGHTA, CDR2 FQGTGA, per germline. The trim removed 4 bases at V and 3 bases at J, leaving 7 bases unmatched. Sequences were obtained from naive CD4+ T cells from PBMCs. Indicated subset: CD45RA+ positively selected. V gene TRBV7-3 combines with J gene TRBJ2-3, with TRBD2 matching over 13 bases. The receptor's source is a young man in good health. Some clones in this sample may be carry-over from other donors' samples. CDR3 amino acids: CASSSWTSGSNTDTQYF. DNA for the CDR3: TGTGCCAGCAGCTCTTGGACTAGCGGGAGTAATACAGATACGCAGTATTTT.